Shown below are 12 T cell receptor beta chains from a single sample sequenced in a study of control samples from healthy donors and cancer patients. Measured with immunoSEQ multiplex PCR; TCRdb has only the in-frame clones, and not every one. This sample has roughly 370,000 clones; 75% to 95% occur once, and the top ten carry around 6.4%. Sequenced sample: PBMCs. These receptors were obtained from a man between 35 and 55 years old with head and neck cancer.

This chain joins TRBV18 and TRBJ2-3; D is unclear. The V end lost 3 bases, the J end lost 1 base, and 11 bases lay between the germline ends. From germline, CDR1 is KGHSH and CDR2 LQKENI. This CDR3 region has 15 residues. CDR3 region: CASSPSQLGTDTQYF. The CDR3 DNA is TGTGCCAGCTCACCCAGCCAGTTAGGCACAGATACGCAGTATTTT.

The chain uses TRBV6-1 and TRBJ1-1; TRBD1 might be the D (5 bases). This CDR3 has 13 residues. From germline, CDR1 is MNHNS and CDR2 SASEGT. V was pared by 2 bases and J by 6 bases, with 10 bases between. CDR3 coding DNA: TGTGCCAGCAGTGAAACGGGACTCTCTGAAGCTTTCTTT. It yields the protein CASSETGLSEAFF.

The chain uses TRBV7-9 and TRBJ1-6, with TRBD1 as a possible D gene (5 bases). V lost 3 bases, J lost 7 bases, and 13 bases lay in between. The germline V gene encodes CDR1 SEHNR and CDR2 FQNEAQ (reference sequence). This CDR3 region has 15 residues. The CDR3 DNA is TGTGCCAGCAGCTTTGTGACAGTGAACAATTCACCCCTCCACTTT. The encoded protein is CASSFVTVNNSPLHF.

This clone occurred a few times. V gene TRBV11-3 combines with J gene TRBJ2-5, with D maybe TRBD1 (6 bases). Germline CDR1 SGHNT, CDR2 YENEEA. V was pared by 1 base and J by 5 bases, with 14 bases between. The CDR3 is 15 amino acids. The DNA of the CDR3 is TGTGCCAGCAGCTTAGGCACAGGGTCGGAGGAGACCCAGTACTTC. Its protein product is CASSLGTGSEETQYF.

The V call is TRBV5-1, the J call TRBJ1-4, with unresolved D. Germline V CDR1 and CDR2: SGHRS, YFSETQ. The CDR3 runs 13 residues. The V end lost 0 bases, the J end lost 8 bases, and 8 bases lay between the germline ends. CDR3 coding DNA: TGCGCCAGCAGCTTGGAGGGAGGGGAAAAACTGTTTTTT. Translated: CASSLEGGEKLFF.

This chain joins TRBV11-2 and TRBJ2-5, with D unclear. Germline V gene lookup returns CDR1 SGHAT and CDR2 FQNNGV. The CDR3 is 14 residues long. Trimming took 1 base from V and 0 from J, leaving 6 bases between them. The DNA of the CDR3 is TGTGCCAGCAGCTTAGCCTTAAACCAAGAGACCCAGTACTTC. Its translation is CASSLALNQETQYF.

This chain connects TRBV21-1 to TRBJ1-2; the table's D call, TRBD1, was not checked against the DNA. TRBV21-1 is a pseudogene locus. The CDR3 consists of 15 residues. CDR3 nucleotides: TGTGCCAGCAGCCCGGTGGGCTCCCGGCGATATGGCTACACCTTC. Translating gives CASSPVGSRRYGYTF.

This chain uses TRBV7-9 with TRBJ1-1; the match to TRBD1 covers 8 bases. V trimming: 2 bases; J trimming: 8 bases; junction bases outside the gene matches: 7. CDR3 length: 14 residues. CDR1 and CDR2 from the germline V gene are SEHNR and FQNEAQ (reference sequence). The CDR3 coding sequence is TGTGCCAGCAGCTTATCTAGACAGGGGTCCGAAGCTTTCTTT. Protein: CASSLSRQGSEAFF.

The chain employs TRBV4-3 and TRBJ2-6, with a weak D call TRBD1 (6 bases). Germline V CDR1 and CDR2: LGHNA, YSLEER. This CDR3 region has 13 residues. The ends were cut back, 0 bases at V and 12 bases at J, with 9 bases in the middle. CDR3 sequence: CASSQDVDSVLTF. The CDR3 DNA reads TGCGCCAGCAGCCAAGATGTGGACAGCGTCCTGACTTTC.

This clone appeared a single time. J is TRBJ2-1 and V is TRBV7-9; 7 bases align to TRBD1. CDR1 SEHNR and CDR2 FQNEAQ come from the germline V gene (reference sequence). The CDR3 sequence is 16 residues long. The V and J ends lost 4 bases and 7 bases, in that order; junction bases with no gene match: 13. The CDR3 DNA sequence: TGTGCCAGCAGCTCTAACAGGGGACCAACCGGGAATGAGCAGTTCTTC. Encoded protein: CASSSNRGPTGNEQFF.

The genes are TRBV30 and TRBJ1-2; maybe TRBD1 (5 bases). The CDR3 is made up of 13 amino acids. The V and J ends lost 5 bases and 1 base respectively, with 11 bases between them. CDR1 is GTSNPN, CDR2 SVGIG, per germline (reference sequence). CDR3 coding DNA: TGTGCCTGGGGGGCCGACAATAACTATGGCTACACCTTC. Protein: CAWGADNNYGYTF.

The chain links TRBV30 to TRBJ2-7, with 7 bases fitting TRBD1. The CDR3 has 13 amino acids. V was pared by 2 bases and J by 7 bases, with 8 bases of the junction left unmatched. CDR1 is GTSNPN and CDR2 is SVGIG in the germline V gene (reference sequence). Written as DNA, the CDR3 is TGTGCCTGGAGTCACACAGGGGCTGGTGAGCAGTACTTC. It translates to CAWSHTGAGEQYF.